This T cell receptor beta chain comes out of a study of cytomegalovirus exposure and HLA in healthy donors. Overall study results and limits: The study assumed roughly uniform donor sequencing depth for presence/absence analyses. A later analysis linked a missense DCLRE1C variant to TCR beta V- and J-gene trimming. Association with HLA alleles at 0.05 false discovery rate was found for 15,000 or so TCR beta sequences in a later analysis.

J gave up 15 bases and V 3 bases, and 10 bases lay outside the gene matches. Germline-derived CDR1 and CDR2 are LNHDA and SQIVND (reference sequence). The CDR3 length is 13 residues. There were likely unrecorded immune exposures, though donors were nominally healthy when sampled. Note on this clone: The target antigen is unknown.

Researchers ran the PCR with 60 Vbeta and 13 Jbeta primers. Using immunoSEQ multiplex PCR, the repertoire was profiled, and TCRdb retains in-frame clones only, with some absent. The data show more than 95,000 clones, around 64% seen once. The material sequenced was PBMCs. The sequence came from a man aged 55 to 70 in good health and CMV-seronegative. The chain links TRBV19 to TRBJ2-1, with 8 bases aligning to TRBD2. Written as DNA, the CDR3 is TGTGCCAGTAGTATTCCCGGGGGGGGCCGGTGGTTCTTC. The encoded protein is CASSIPGGGRWFF. Filled out from reference TRBV19 and TRBJ2-1, the complete variable domain reads DGGITQSPKYLFRKEGQNVTLSCEQNLNHDAMYWYRQDPGQGLRLIYYSQIVNDFQKGDIAEGYSVSREKKESFPLTVTSAQKNPTAFYLCASSIPGGGRWFFGPGTRLTVL.